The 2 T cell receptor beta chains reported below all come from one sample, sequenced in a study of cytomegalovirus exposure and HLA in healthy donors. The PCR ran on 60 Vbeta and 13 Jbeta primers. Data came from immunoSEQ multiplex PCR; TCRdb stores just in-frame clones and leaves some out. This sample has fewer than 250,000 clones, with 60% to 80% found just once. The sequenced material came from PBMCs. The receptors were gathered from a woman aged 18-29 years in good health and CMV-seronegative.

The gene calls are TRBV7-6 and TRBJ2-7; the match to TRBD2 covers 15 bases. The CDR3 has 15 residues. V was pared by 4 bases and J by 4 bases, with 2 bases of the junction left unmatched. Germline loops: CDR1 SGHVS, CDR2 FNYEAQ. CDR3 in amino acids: CASSSGLAGGYEQYF. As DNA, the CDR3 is TGTGCCAGCAGCTCGGGACTAGCGGGAGGTTACGAGCAGTACTTC.

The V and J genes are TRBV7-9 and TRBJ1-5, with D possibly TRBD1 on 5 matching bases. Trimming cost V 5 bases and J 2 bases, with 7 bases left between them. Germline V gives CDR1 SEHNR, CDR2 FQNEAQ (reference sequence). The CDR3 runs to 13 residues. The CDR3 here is CASSVQGNQPQHF. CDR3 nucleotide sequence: TGTGCCAGCAGCGTACAGGGCAATCAGCCCCAGCATTTT.